This T cell receptor (beta chain) was captured in a study of tumor-infiltrating lymphocytes in primary liver carcinoma. As for the study in general: The neoplasms were of stage T1-T3 N0M0, with dimensions of about 4.2 to 11 cm across.

The study's findings and limits: Significantly greater top-250-clone fractions characterized tumors relative to blood (p = 0.039).

This clonotype was observed once. Antigen: not known. An end of the junction differs from the germline gene, which may be a read error. Each 20-30 mg portion of unsorted bulk tissue served as the source for co-extraction of RNA and DNA. The authors made TCR beta cDNA from 500 ng total RNA with a constant-region primer. TCR beta libraries came from three nested multiplex PCR rounds using slightly modified ARM-PCR. Two initial PCR rounds of around 10 cycles each paired TRBV1-TRBV30 forward primers with a C-beta reverse primer. TCRdb itself ran the multiplex PCR reads through MiXCR, one entry per CDR3 protein. Of about 99,000 distinct CDR3 sequences listed, 55% to 70% are singletons. CDR3 size: 14 residues.

The TCR originated in a woman aged 60-75 years with primary liver carcinoma and hepatitis B virus infection. Specimen: liver tumor tissue from sampling region 5. Stated subset: tumor region T5, tumor centre. The chain employs TRBV12-3 or TRBV12-4 and TRBJ2-3; 10 nucleotides agree with TRBD2. The DNA for the CDR3 is TGTGTCAGCAGTAACCAGCGGGAGGGAGATACGCAGTATTTT. Amino acid sequence: CVSSNQREGDTQYF.